One sample yielded the 10 T cell receptor beta chains listed below, sequenced in a study of T cell responses to AZD1222 COVID-19 vaccine (dated by TCRdb to the early 2020s). The library was made by the immunoSEQ multiplex PCR assay. Drawn from immuneACCESS, this table holds only the in-frame rearrangements with V and J called that TCRdb kept. Clones are partly lost; checked studies trace under half to an unresolved V gene and leave the rest unexplained. This sample holds 150,000 or so clones; roughly nine tenths were observed only once. The top ten clones comprise roughly 3.8% of the sample. The time point label, read with the paper, signifies: about 28 days (+/-7) after the second vaccine dose. Sequenced material: peripheral blood, taken 28 days after the second AZD1222 dose. These receptors were collected from an adult who received the AZD1222 COVID-19 vaccine.

J is TRBJ2-3 and V is TRBV19, with D hard to call. The CDR3 runs to 16 residues. Per the germline V gene, CDR1 is LNHDA and CDR2 is SQIVND (reference sequence). The V end was cut by 1 base, the J end by 0 bases, with 11 bases between. CDR3 loop: CASSIGPHPSTDTQYF. Here the CDR3 DNA reads TGTGCCAGTAGTATAGGACCCCACCCTAGCACAGATACGCAGTATTTT.

Note on this clone: Other DNA sequences from this sample encode an identical CDR3 as well. The gene calls are TRBV6-5 and TRBJ1-1; D is unresolved. Per the germline V gene, CDR1 is MNHEY and CDR2 is SVGAGI. CDR3 length: 13 residues. The V gene lost 0 bases and the J gene lost 3 bases, with 5 bases spanning the gap. The CDR3 nucleotides are TGTGCCAGCAGTTACTCCCGGGACACTGAAGCTTTCTTT. It yields the protein CASSYSRDTEAFF.

This clone was recorded once. The chain couples TRBV6-2 or TRBV6-3 to TRBJ2-7; 7 bases are a match to TRBD2. The V gene's germline CDR1 is MNHEY and CDR2 SVGEGT. The J segment lost 7 bases and the V segment lost 5 bases, leaving 17 bases of the junction unmatched. The length of the CDR3 is 16 residues. The CDR3 nucleotides are TGTGCCAGCAGTCGCCGAATCGGGGATGGAGCGGGGGAGCAGTACTTC. It is translated as CASSRRIGDGAGEQYF.

This clone showed up just a few times. The chain joins TRBV2 to TRBJ1-2; possibly TRBD1 for D (5 bases). The CDR3 has 15 residues. Germline CDR1 is SNHLY and CDR2 is FYNNEI. V was pared by 7 bases and J by 1 base, with 16 bases between. CDR3 loop: CASTKPQGRNYGYTF. CDR3 DNA sequence: TGTGCCAGCACCAAACCCCAGGGACGTAACTATGGCTACACCTTC.

The rearrangement uses TRBV6-6 and TRBJ2-5, with unresolved D. V was shortened by 0 bases and J by 7 bases, with 12 bases between the two germline ends. Germline CDR1 reads MNHNY; CDR2 reads SVGAGI (reference sequence). This CDR3 spans 14 amino acids. The CDR3 reads CASSYSTGPGTQYF. The CDR3 DNA reads TGTGCCAGCAGTTACTCAACGGGCCCGGGGACCCAGTACTTC.

This clone came up once. The chain carries TRBV7-8 and TRBJ2-2; no firm D call. Trimming removed 0 bases from V and 5 bases from J, with 10 bases in between. CDR1 and CDR2 from the germline V gene are SGHVS and FQNEAQ. The CDR3 contains 15 residues. In nucleotides, the CDR3 is TGTGCCAGCAGCTTAGCTGGCAGCTATACCGGGGAGCTGTTTTTT. Its protein is CASSLAGSYTGELFF.

This clone appeared a single time. The chain uses TRBV19 and TRBJ2-1; no clear D. Germline CDR1 LNHDA, CDR2 SQIVND (reference sequence). The V and J ends lost 3 bases and 6 bases respectively, with 9 bases between them. This CDR3 is built from 13 residues. The CDR3 DNA reads TGTGCCAGTAGTATGGGAACCCTCAATGAGCAGTTCTTC. Its protein is CASSMGTLNEQFF.

This chain joins TRBV5-6 and TRBJ2-3; no clear D. The germline gives CDR1 SGHDT, CDR2 YYEEEE. The CDR3 sequence is 15 residues long. Deletions cut 0 bases from V and 6 bases from J, with 14 bases between. The CDR3 DNA sequence: TGTGCCAGCAGCTTGGAAGGCAACCTAGTTGATACGCAGTATTTT. Protein sequence: CASSLEGNLVDTQYF.

This clone turned up a few times. CDR3 coding DNA: TGTGCCTGGAGACTGGTGGGAGGAAACACCATATATTTT. Residues: CAWRLVGGNTIYF. This chain uses TRBV30 with TRBJ1-3; unclear D gene. CDR1 and CDR2 (germline): GTSNPN, SVGIG (reference sequence). Trimming removed 3 bases from V and 4 bases from J, with 10 bases in between. The CDR3 sequence is 13 residues long. Together with reference TRBV30 and TRBJ1-3, the CDR3 gives the full variable domain: SQTIHQWPATLVQPVGSPLSLECTVEGTSNPNLYWYRQAAGRGLQLLFYSVGIGQISSEVPQNLSASRPQDRQFILSSKKLLLSDSGFYLCAWRLVGGNTIYFGEGSWLTVV.

V gene TRBV6-1 combines with J gene TRBJ2-5; 8 bases line up with TRBD2. CDR3 size: 17 residues. Per the germline V gene, CDR1 is MNHNS and CDR2 is SASEGT. J gave up 2 bases and V 0 bases, and 8 bases lay outside the gene matches. CDR3 DNA: TGTGCCAGCAGTGAAGCGCTGCCGGGGGGGCCTCAAGAGACCCAGTACTTC. This sequence encodes CASSEALPGGPQETQYF.